The 12 T cell receptor beta chains presented below share a single source sample, sequenced in a study of sequential checkpoint blockade in melanoma. Assay used: immunoSEQ multiplex PCR; TCRdb lists only in-frame clones, some missing. The sample yields several thousand clones, 50% to 60% seen once. As to treatment: randomized to nivolumab then ipilimumab (arm A) or the reverse (arm B). This specimen was CD8+ T cells sorted from blood (inferred from file names), taken from a patient given nivolumab and ipilimumab in sequence. The receptors here all came from a human donor with melanoma.

By share, this clone ranks as medium-sized. V usage is TRBV20-1 and J usage is TRBJ1-4, with a possible D match to TRBD1 (6 bases). V was shortened by 5 bases and J by 8 bases, with 9 bases between the two germline ends. The CDR3 spans 11 residues. Germline V gene data show CDR1 as DFQATT and CDR2 as SNEGSKA (reference sequence). The CDR3 nucleotides are TGCAGTGCTTCGACAGGAGAAAAACTGTTTTTT. Amino acids: CSASTGEKLFF.

The genes are TRBV7-9 and TRBJ1-6; no reliable D call. The V end lost 5 bases, the J end lost 9 bases, and 11 bases lay between the germline ends. In germline, CDR1 is SEHNR, CDR2 FQNEAQ (reference sequence). The CDR3 totals 13 residues. CDR3 nucleotide sequence: TGTGCCAGCAGCGGAGGATCGGGTTCACCCCTCCACTTT. It translates to CASSGGSGSPLHF.

The V call is TRBV7-7, the J call TRBJ2-6, with a tentative D call TRBD2 (5 bases). The CDR3 extends over 15 amino acids. Germline values: CDR1 SSHAT, CDR2 FNYEAQ (reference sequence). V lost 5 bases, J lost 4 bases, and 12 bases lay in between. The CDR3 sequence is CASSAQRRGANVLTF. DNA of the CDR3: TGTGCCAGCAGCGCCCAGAGGAGGGGGGCCAACGTCCTGACTTTC.

The chain uses TRBV5-6 and TRBJ1-1, with a possible D match to TRBD1 (5 bases). This CDR3 region has 14 residues. CDR1 is SGHDT, CDR2 YYEEEE, per germline. Trimming took 2 bases from V and 5 from J, leaving 13 bases between them. CDR3 nucleotide sequence: TGTGCCAGCAGCTTTGGAAGGGGCGCGACTGAAGCTTTCTTT. Its translation: CASSFGRGATEAFF.

This clone was counted only a few times. The chain combines TRBV11-2 with TRBJ2-7; tentatively, D is TRBD2 (5 bases). The CDR3 is 17 amino acids. In germline, CDR1 is SGHAT, CDR2 FQNNGV. The V and J ends lost 5 bases and 5 bases respectively, with 25 bases between them. Written as DNA, the CDR3 is TGTGCCAGCAGCGCAGTCCCCGGGAAGATTAATCCCCACGAGCAGTACTTC. Its protein product is CASSAVPGKINPHEQYF. Full variable domain (remainder filled in from reference TRBV11-2 and TRBJ2-7): EAGVAQSPRYKIIEKRQSVAFWCNPISGHATLYWYQQILGQGPKLLIQFQNNGVVDDSQLPKDRFSAERLKGVDSTLKIQPAKLEDSAVYLCASSAVPGKINPHEQYFGPGTRLTVT.

The chain recombines TRBV13 with TRBJ2-1; TRBD1 aligns across 7 bases. Trimming removed 5 bases from V and 5 bases from J; junction bases left unmatched: 15. This CDR3 has 17 amino acids. Looked up from germline, CDR1 is PRHDT and CDR2 is FYEKMQ (reference sequence). As DNA, the CDR3 is TGTGCCAGCAGCGGCACCTCCGGGACAGAGGGTGACAATGAGCAGTTCTTC. Translation gives CASSGTSGTEGDNEQFF.

In this sample, this clone turned up once. The V call is TRBV4-1, the J call TRBJ2-1, with no clear D. Germline CDR1 is MGHRA and CDR2 is YSYEKL. CDR3 length equals 14 residues. V was pared by 3 bases and J by 1 base, with 7 bases between. The CDR3 nucleotides are TGCGCCAGCAGCCATCAGGTTTCCTACAATGAGCAGTTCTTC. Translation gives CASSHQVSYNEQFF.

This chain connects TRBV28 to TRBJ2-7, with TRBD1 matching 7 bases. CDR1 MDHEN and CDR2 SYDVKM come from the germline V gene. J was trimmed by 1 base and V by 7 bases; bases with no gene match: 7. This CDR3 has 14 residues. The CDR3 loop reads CASNFPGQSYEQYF. The CDR3 DNA reads TGTGCCAGCAACTTTCCGGGACAGTCCTACGAGCAGTACTTC.

Judged by abundance, this clone is medium-sized. The sample holds other DNA sequences that translate to the same CDR3. The chain recombines TRBV28 with TRBJ1-1; 9 positions agree with TRBD1. The V gene's germline CDR1 is MDHEN and CDR2 SYDVKM. The CDR3 is 14 amino acids. The junction had 6 bases not matched to a gene; V was cut back by 4 bases and J by 6 bases. As DNA, the CDR3 is TGTGCCAGCAGTTCCGACAGGGGGAGGGCTGAAGCTTTCTTT. It yields the protein CASSSDRGRAEAFF.

The chain recombines TRBV6-5 with TRBJ1-1, with 8 bases matching TRBD1. This CDR3 is 14 amino acids long. The V gene's germline CDR1 is MNHEY and CDR2 SVGAGI. With 6 bases clipped from V and 2 bases from J, the junction kept 5 bases outside the gene matches. The CDR3, as DNA: TGTGCCAGCAGACCAGGGGGCTTAAACACTGAAGCTTTCTTT. Amino acid sequence: CASRPGGLNTEAFF.

This clone was detected only a few times. J is TRBJ1-2 and V is TRBV16, with D maybe TRBD1 (5 bases). The V gene lost 0 bases and the J gene lost 7 bases, with 9 bases spanning the gap. From germline, CDR1 is KGHSY and CDR2 FQNENV. The length of the CDR3 is 13 residues. CDR3 protein: CASSQSGGFGYTF. Written as DNA, the CDR3 is TGTGCCAGCAGCCAATCGGGGGGATTTGGCTACACCTTC.

This chain connects TRBV7-9 to TRBJ2-7; the match to TRBD2 covers 7 bases. Germline assignment: CDR1 SEHNR and CDR2 FQNEAQ (reference sequence). The CDR3 is 15 residues long. V lost 5 bases to trimming and J lost 3 bases; unmatched junction nucleotides: 10. The CDR3 nucleotides read TGTGCCAGCAGCGCTAGCGGCCGCGGAGTCTACGAGCAGTACTTC. Its translation: CASSASGRGVYEQYF. Full variable domain (remainder filled in from reference TRBV7-9 and TRBJ2-7): DTGVSQNPRHKITKRGQNVTFRCDPISEHNRLYWYRQTLGQGPEFLTYFQNEAQLEKSRLLSDRFSAERPKGSFSTLEIQRTEQGDSAMYLCASSASGRGVYEQYFGPGTRLTVT.